These 30 T cell receptor beta chains share one sample of origin, sequenced in a study of blood T cell repertoires in COVID-19. Here immunoSEQ multiplex PCR was the method, and the copy in TCRdb shows in-frame clones only, minus some. The data show over 350,000 clones, about 89% seen once. The material sequenced was peripheral blood. The receptors derive from a woman aged 25 to 39 with acute or convalescent COVID-19.

The chain recombines TRBV9 with TRBJ1-2, with D perhaps TRBD1 (6 bases). Trimming removed 4 bases from V and 4 bases from J, with 17 bases in between. The CDR3 length is 15 residues. Germline loops: CDR1 SGDLS, CDR2 YYNGEE. CDR3 DNA sequence: TGTGCCAGCAGCCCCCTGGAAGGGACAACCTATGGCTACACCTTC. Translating gives CASSPLEGTTYGYTF. Variable domain in full (rest from reference TRBV9 and TRBJ1-2): DSGVTQTPKHLITATGQRVTLRCSPRSGDLSVYWYQQSLDQGLQFLIQYYNGEERAKGNILERFSAQQFPDLHSELNLSSLELGDSALYFCASSPLEGTTYGYTFGSGTRLTVV.

The chain has TRBV2 and TRBJ1-4, with 9 bases that match TRBD1. Germline CDR1 is SNHLY and CDR2 is FYNNEI. The CDR3 runs 14 residues. V was pared by 6 bases and J by 7 bases, with 6 bases of the junction left unmatched. CDR3 in amino acids: CASRETGGGEKLFF. CDR3 DNA sequence: TGTGCCAGCAGGGAGACAGGGGGAGGTGAAAAACTGTTTTTT. Supplemented by reference TRBV2 and TRBJ1-4, the full variable domain reads EPEVTQTPSHQVTQMGQEVILRCVPISNHLYFYWYRQILGQKVEFLVSFYNNEISEKSEIFDDQFSVERPDGSNFTLKIRSTKLEDSAMYFCASRETGGGEKLFFGSGTQLSVL.

The genes are TRBV2 and TRBJ1-6; 8 bases match TRBD1. The CDR3 is 15 amino acids. The germline CDR1 and CDR2 sequences are SNHLY and FYNNEI. J was trimmed by 10 bases and V by 2 bases; bases with no gene match: 7. In DNA form, the CDR3 reads TGTGCCAGCAGTGAATATCAGGGGACAGGATCACCCCTCCACTTT. Translating it yields CASSEYQGTGSPLHF.

The V and J genes are TRBV19 and TRBJ2-5; a possible D gene is TRBD1 (6 bases). V lost 5 bases, J lost 3 bases, and 16 bases lay in between. The CDR3 is made up of 15 amino acids. CDR1 and CDR2 from the germline V gene are LNHDA and SQIVND (reference sequence). The CDR3 sequence: CASSPVSAGEETQYF. CDR3 DNA: TGTGCCAGTAGTCCCGTCTCGGCAGGGGAAGAGACCCAGTACTTC.

A single count supports this clone. V is TRBV5-6 and J is TRBJ2-7; D is perhaps TRBD1 (5 bases). The CDR3 totals 15 residues. Trimming removed 0 bases from V and 1 base from J, with 11 bases in between. Germline loops: CDR1 SGHDT, CDR2 YYEEEE. CDR3 sequence reads: CASSLAAGASYEQYF. The CDR3 coding sequence is TGTGCCAGCAGCTTGGCCGCTGGGGCTTCCTACGAGCAGTACTTC.

The J gene is TRBJ2-3, the V gene TRBV5-1; no clear D gene. This CDR3 region has 13 residues. V was pared by 0 bases and J by 5 bases, with 7 bases between. The germline V gene has CDR1 SGHRS and CDR2 YFSETQ. The CDR3 coding sequence is TGCGCCAGCAGCTTGGATCTAGTAGATACGCAGTATTTT. Amino acid sequence: CASSLDLVDTQYF.

J is TRBJ1-2 and V is TRBV14; D is possibly TRBD1 (6 bases). CDR1 is SGHDN and CDR2 is FVKESK in the germline V gene. Between the trimmed V and J ends, which lost 4 bases and 1 base, there was a span of 13 bases. This CDR3 is 15 amino acids long. CDR3: CASSLMGALNYGYTF. CDR3 in DNA: TGTGCCAGCAGCCTGATGGGGGCCCTTAACTATGGCTACACCTTC. Full variable domain (remainder filled in from reference TRBV14 and TRBJ1-2): EAGVTQFPSHSVIEKGQTVTLRCDPISGHDNLYWYRRVMGKEIKFLLHFVKESKQDESGMPNNRFLAERTGGTYSTLKVQPAELEDSGVYFCASSLMGALNYGYTFGSGTRLTVV.

The J gene is TRBJ2-7, the V gene TRBV4-1; a weak D match, TRBD2 (6 bases). Germline loops: CDR1 MGHRA, CDR2 YSYEKL. This CDR3 has 13 amino acids. V lost 3 bases, J lost 4 bases, and 10 bases lay in between. CDR3 sequence: CASSHKGGYEQYF. CDR3 in DNA: TGCGCCAGCAGCCACAAGGGAGGTTACGAGCAGTACTTC.

This clone was recorded once. J is TRBJ2-7 and V is TRBV27; 10 bases map to TRBD1. Trimming at V came to 8 bases and at J to 5 bases, leaving 6 bases not matched to a gene. CDR1 MNHEY and CDR2 SMNVEV come from the germline V gene (reference sequence). The CDR3 consists of 13 residues. CDR3 DNA: TGTGCCAGCGGGACAGGGGACTTCGACGAGCAGTACTTC. Translation: CASGTGDFDEQYF.

V is TRBV30 and J is TRBJ1-3, with a possible D match to TRBD1 (6 bases). This CDR3 has 13 amino acids. The V end lost 5 bases, the J end lost 1 base, and 9 bases lay between the germline ends. Per germline, CDR1 GTSNPN and CDR2 SVGIG (reference sequence). As DNA, the CDR3 is TGTGCCTGGGGGACATTTTCTGGAAACACCATATATTTT. Encoded protein: CAWGTFSGNTIYF.

In its sample, this clone was seen once. This same CDR3 is encoded by further DNA sequences in the sample. The chain couples TRBV18 to TRBJ1-1; 9 nucleotides align to TRBD1. V lost 3 bases and J lost 1; bases outside the gene matches: 3. This CDR3 has 15 amino acids. The germline gives CDR1 KGHSH, CDR2 LQKENI. In nucleotides, the CDR3 is TGTGCCAGCTCACCGAGACAGGGGGAGAACACTGAAGCTTTCTTT. Translation gives CASSPRQGENTEAFF.

The V gene is TRBV5-6, the J gene TRBJ1-2, with 12 nucleotides matching TRBD1. Germline CDR1 reads SGHDT; CDR2 reads YYEEEE. The CDR3 sequence is 14 residues long. The V gene end was trimmed by 3 bases and the J gene end by 8 bases; junction bases not matched to a gene: 5. The CDR3 nucleotides read TGTGCCAGCAGCTGGGGACAGGGGGCGAGCGGCTACACCTTC. It is translated as CASSWGQGASGYTF.

The chain has TRBV7-9 and TRBJ2-5; 14 nucleotides agree with TRBD2. V was pared by 5 bases and J by 4 bases, with 6 bases of the junction left unmatched. CDR1 is SEHNR and CDR2 is FQNEAQ in the germline V gene (reference sequence). The CDR3 runs to 16 residues. The CDR3 region has the DNA TGTGCCAGCAGCGCTGGACTAGCGGGGGGTGTAGAGACCCAGTACTTC. Its protein product is CASSAGLAGGVETQYF.

This clone came up a few times. The J gene is TRBJ1-1, the V gene TRBV28, with a weak D call TRBD1 (6 bases). V gave up 5 bases and J gave up 6 bases, with 37 bases separating them. Germline CDR1 MDHEN, CDR2 SYDVKM. The CDR3 extends over 21 amino acids. The CDR3 reads CASSEKVTPQGKKGPYAEAFF. The CDR3 coding sequence is TGTGCCAGCAGTGAGAAGGTTACCCCCCAGGGGAAGAAGGGTCCATACGCTGAAGCTTTCTTT.

The genes are TRBV29-1 and TRBJ1-1; D perhaps matches TRBD1 (6 bases). V lost 6 bases to trimming and J lost 1 base, with 15 bases between them. Germline assignment: CDR1 SQVTM and CDR2 ANQGSEA. This CDR3 is 14 amino acids long. The CDR3 DNA is TGCAGCGTAGCGACAGGCCACGCGAACACTGAAGCTTTCTTT. Translating it yields CSVATGHANTEAFF. Supplemented by reference TRBV29-1 and TRBJ1-1, the full variable domain reads SAVISQKPSRDICQRGTSLTIQCQVDSQVTMMFWYRQQPGQSLTLIATANQGSEATYESGFVIDKFPISRPNLTFSTLTVSNMSPEDSSIYLCSVATGHANTEAFFGQGTRLTVV.

The chain combines TRBV30 with TRBJ2-3; the match to TRBD2 covers 8 bases. With 0 bases clipped from V and 4 bases from J, the junction kept 3 bases outside the gene matches. The V gene's germline CDR1 is GTSNPN and CDR2 SVGIG (reference sequence). The CDR3 is 14 residues long. DNA of the CDR3: TGTGCCTGGAGTGTTCGGGGGGGTTCAGATACGCAGTATTTT. Residues: CAWSVRGGSDTQYF. The entire variable domain, with the rest obtained from reference TRBV30 and TRBJ2-3, is as follows: SQTIHQWPATLVQPVGSPLSLECTVEGTSNPNLYWYRQAAGRGLQLLFYSVGIGQISSEVPQNLSASRPQDRQFILSSKKLLLSDSGFYLCAWSVRGGSDTQYFGPGTRLTVL.

The chain recombines TRBV5-1 with TRBJ2-7; tentatively, D is TRBD1 (6 bases). Germline CDR1 reads SGHRS; CDR2 reads YFSETQ. Between the trimmed V and J ends, which lost 0 bases and 0 bases, there was a span of 10 bases. This CDR3 is 15 amino acids long. The CDR3 protein is CASSLGQESSYEQYF. Here the CDR3 DNA reads TGCGCCAGCAGCTTGGGACAGGAGAGCTCCTACGAGCAGTACTTC. Full variable domain (remainder filled in from reference TRBV5-1 and TRBJ2-7): KAGVTQTPRYLIKTRGQQVTLSCSPISGHRSVSWYQQTPGQGLQFLFEYFSETQRNKGNFPGRFSGRQFSNSRSEMNVSTLELGDSALYLCASSLGQESSYEQYFGPGTRLTVT.

The chain combines TRBV12-5 with TRBJ1-4; no reliable D call. CDR1 and CDR2 from the germline V gene are LGHNT and FRNRAP. The V and J ends lost 2 bases and 1 base respectively, with 17 bases between them. This CDR3 comprises 18 residues. The CDR3 sequence is CASGLIPSHRITNEKLFF. The DNA of the CDR3 is TGTGCTAGTGGTTTGATCCCGTCCCACAGAATAACTAATGAAAAACTGTTTTTT. Combining the CDR3 with reference TRBV12-5 and TRBJ1-4 gives the whole variable domain DARVTQTPRHKVTEMGQEVTMRCQPILGHNTVFWYRQTMMQGLELLAYFRNRAPLDDSGMPKDRFSAEMPDATLATLKIQPSEPRDSAVYFCASGLIPSHRITNEKLFFGSGTQLSVL.

V is TRBV2 and J is TRBJ2-3, with TRBD2 as a possible D gene (5 bases). The CDR3 consists of 15 residues. CDR1 and CDR2 (germline): SNHLY, FYNNEI. V gave up 1 base and J gave up 0 bases, with 8 bases separating them. The CDR3 spells CASSEDGLSTDTQYF. Here the CDR3 DNA reads TGTGCCAGCAGTGAAGACGGACTTAGCACAGATACGCAGTATTTT.

The V gene is TRBV11-2, the J gene TRBJ2-7; 7 positions agree with TRBD2. The V and J ends lost 2 bases and 6 bases, in that order; junction bases with no gene match: 4. The CDR3 loop spans 13 amino acids. The germline gives CDR1 SGHAT, CDR2 FQNNGV. CDR3 sequence reads: CASSLPGGGEQYF. CDR3 bases: TGTGCCAGCAGCTTACCAGGCGGGGGCGAGCAGTACTTC. Combining the CDR3 with reference TRBV11-2 and TRBJ2-7 gives the whole variable domain EAGVAQSPRYKIIEKRQSVAFWCNPISGHATLYWYQQILGQGPKLLIQFQNNGVVDDSQLPKDRFSAERLKGVDSTLKIQPAKLEDSAVYLCASSLPGGGEQYFGPGTRLTVT.

CDR3 residues: CASVTTGPGGGYTF. Here the CDR3 DNA reads TGTGCCAGCGTGACGACAGGGCCCGGTGGAGGCTACACCTTC. The chain couples TRBV19 to TRBJ1-2; 7 bases line up with TRBD1. V gave up 9 bases and J gave up 8 bases; unmatched junction bases: 15. The CDR3 is 14 amino acids. The germline gives CDR1 LNHDA, CDR2 SQIVND (reference sequence). Using reference TRBV19 and TRBJ1-2 for the parts outside the CDR3, the full variable domain is DGGITQSPKYLFRKEGQNVTLSCEQNLNHDAMYWYRQDPGQGLRLIYYSQIVNDFQKGDIAEGYSVSREKKESFPLTVTSAQKNPTAFYLCASVTTGPGGGYTFGSGTRLTVV.

The V gene is TRBV27, the J gene TRBJ2-2; D uncertain. Looked up from germline, CDR1 is MNHEY and CDR2 is SMNVEV (reference sequence). The CDR3 runs to 14 residues. Between the trimmed V and J ends, which lost 8 bases and 4 bases, there was a span of 14 bases. CDR3 region: CASSRRSGTGELFF. CDR3 bases: TGTGCCAGCTCCCGCCGGTCGGGCACCGGGGAGCTGTTTTTT.

This chain joins TRBV21-1 and TRBJ1-3; TRBD1, the table's D call, lacks a check against the DNA. TRBV21-1 is labeled a pseudogene. The CDR3 extends over 17 amino acids. DNA for the CDR3: TGTGCCAGCAGTCAAATCGGACAGGCCATGGCTGGAAACACCATATATTTT. Encoded protein: CASSQIGQAMAGNTIYF.

This clone was recorded only once. The chain uses TRBV2 and TRBJ1-2; TRBD1 matches at 10 bases. Trimming removed 1 base from V and 2 bases from J; junction bases left unmatched: 4. Germline loops: CDR1 SNHLY, CDR2 FYNNEI. This CDR3 region has 16 residues. CDR3: CASSEGQGAINYGYTF. CDR3 DNA: TGTGCCAGCAGTGAAGGACAGGGGGCGATAAACTATGGCTACACCTTC. Supplemented by reference TRBV2 and TRBJ1-2, the full variable domain reads EPEVTQTPSHQVTQMGQEVILRCVPISNHLYFYWYRQILGQKVEFLVSFYNNEISEKSEIFDDQFSVERPDGSNFTLKIRSTKLEDSAMYFCASSEGQGAINYGYTFGSGTRLTVV.

The genes are TRBV5-1 and TRBJ2-1; perhaps TRBD2 as D (5 bases). The CDR3 is 15 residues long. V was clipped by 2 bases and J by 0 bases, with 9 bases between them. Germline loops: CDR1 SGHRS, CDR2 YFSETQ. CDR3 in DNA: TGCGCCAGCAGCTTAGAGGGAAGCTCCTACAATGAGCAGTTCTTC. Its translation: CASSLEGSSYNEQFF. The whole variable domain, remainder taken from reference TRBV5-1 and TRBJ2-1, is KAGVTQTPRYLIKTRGQQVTLSCSPISGHRSVSWYQQTPGQGLQFLFEYFSETQRNKGNFPGRFSGRQFSNSRSEMNVSTLELGDSALYLCASSLEGSSYNEQFFGPGTRLTVL.

The gene calls are TRBV6-1 and TRBJ2-1; possible D gene TRBD2, 6 bases. The CDR3 spans 15 residues. From germline, CDR1 is MNHNS and CDR2 SASEGT. Trimming pared 3 bases from V and 0 bases from J, leaving 9 bases between. CDR3 nucleotides: TGTGCCAGCAGTGAGACTAGTCTCTCCTACAATGAGCAGTTCTTC. Translation gives CASSETSLSYNEQFF.

This clone was recorded only once. The gene calls are TRBV9 and TRBJ2-1; weak D call: TRBD1 (5 bases). Deletions cut 4 bases from V and 2 bases from J, with 10 bases between. The CDR3 runs 14 residues. Germline assignment: CDR1 SGDLS and CDR2 YYNGEE. The CDR3 protein is CASSPEDTYNEQFF. CDR3 in DNA: TGTGCCAGCAGCCCAGAGGACACCTACAATGAGCAGTTCTTC.

This clone was observed a single time. The V gene is TRBV13, the J gene TRBJ2-6; TRBD1 agrees at 8 bases. Germline CDR1 reads PRHDT; CDR2 reads FYEKMQ (reference sequence). The CDR3 is made up of 15 amino acids. The trim removed 4 bases at V and 7 bases at J, leaving 6 bases unmatched. The CDR3 loop is CASSSDRGAANVLTF. CDR3 nucleotide sequence: TGTGCCAGCAGCTCCGACAGGGGTGCCGCCAACGTCCTGACTTTC.

The chain uses TRBV4-1 and TRBJ2-5, with D possibly being TRBD1 (6 bases). Trimming left V 3 bases short and J 2 bases short, with 13 bases between. CDR3 size: 15 residues. From germline, CDR1 is MGHRA and CDR2 YSYEKL. As DNA, the CDR3 is TGCGCCAGCAGCCAGAAAAGGACAGTACAAGAGACCCAGTACTTC. Its protein product is CASSQKRTVQETQYF.

J is TRBJ1-2 and V is TRBV4-1; a weak D match, TRBD1 (5 bases). The CDR3 spans 16 residues. Deletions cut 1 base from V and 3 bases from J, with 15 bases between. The germline V gene encodes CDR1 MGHRA and CDR2 YSYEKL. DNA for the CDR3: TGCGCCAGCAGCCAAGGGGGTTCAGGGTTCGACTATGGCTACACCTTC. Amino acids: CASSQGGSGFDYGYTF.